In this sample, the clone carrying this T cell receptor (beta chain) turned up many times. No antigen is known for it. The data were obtained in a study of response to subunit inactivated influenza vaccine. Study-level findings and limits: Few additional T cells are recruited per seasonal influenza vaccination, authors suggested.

This CDR3 region has 13 residues. V was shortened by 7 bases and J by 1 base, with 10 bases between the two germline ends. The germline V gene has CDR1 SNHLY and CDR2 FYNNEI. TCRdb passed the RT-PCR reads through MiXCR, listing each CDR3 protein once. The sample consists of hundreds of thousands of distinct CDR3 sequences, roughly 25% of them appearing once. The V gene is TRBV2, the J gene TRBJ1-1, with D unclear. Sample: CD4+ T cells sorted from PBMCs, taken roughly 5 days after vaccination. The source is a man between 50 and 59 years old who received an inactivated influenza vaccine. The DNA of the CDR3 is TGTGCCAGCAAGATGGCCGAGAACACTGAAGCTTTCTTT. Its translation is CASKMAENTEAFF.